The 18 T cell receptor beta chains below were found in one sample sequenced in a study of blood T cells in healthy people across ages. Together with a sample-barcoded 5' primer, a J-beta primer mix was included in a second PCR lasting roughly 6 to 12 cycles. Via MiXCR, TCRdb re-called the 5' RACE reads, giving one row per CDR3 protein. Among some 900,000 distinct CDR3 sequences listed, about 44% were seen once. The sequencing input was blood. The receptors here all came from a man between 25 and 39 years old in good health.

V gene TRBV20-1 combines with J gene TRBJ2-3; D may be TRBD1 or TRBD2 (5 bases each). V was cut by 5 bases and J by 4 bases, with 13 bases left in between. Germline CDR1 reads DFQATT; CDR2 reads SNEGSKA (reference sequence). The CDR3 runs to 13 residues. The CDR3 spells CSAEGLVADTQYF. In nucleotides, the CDR3 is TGCAGTGCTGAGGGGCTAGTTGCAGATACGCAGTATTTT.

This clonotype was counted at least ten times. The rearrangement joins TRBV5-1 to TRBJ2-1; no clear D. Germline V CDR1 and CDR2: SGHRS, YFSETQ. Trimming left V 3 bases short and J 9 bases short, with 10 bases between. The CDR3 spans 12 residues. The CDR3 loop reads CASSSDGSEQFF. The CDR3 DNA follows: TGCGCCAGCAGCTCCGACGGAAGTGAGCAGTTCTTC.

The V call is TRBV3-1, the J call TRBJ2-3, with D unresolved. Germline V lookup: CDR1 LGHDT, CDR2 YNNKEL (reference sequence). The CDR3 sequence is 13 residues long. Trimming cost V 0 bases and J 4 bases, with 5 bases left between them. For the CDR3, the DNA is TGTGCCAGCAGCCAAGAAGGCGCAGATACGCAGTATTTT. Translation: CASSQEGADTQYF.

The genes are TRBV5-1 and TRBJ2-3; D perhaps matches TRBD2 (5 bases). V was clipped by 0 bases and J by 4 bases, with 9 bases between them. The germline V gene encodes CDR1 SGHRS and CDR2 YFSETQ. CDR3 length: 14 amino acids. The CDR3 spells CASSLGTQPDTQYF. DNA for the CDR3: TGCGCCAGCAGCTTGGGGACTCAGCCAGATACGCAGTATTTT.

In its sample, this clonotype was seen many times. The chain employs TRBV4-3 and TRBJ2-4, with D possibly being TRBD1 (7 bases). V was trimmed by 4 bases and J by 0 bases, leaving 13 bases between them. The CDR3 is made up of 16 amino acids. Per the germline V gene, CDR1 is LGHNA and CDR2 is YSLEER. Here the CDR3 reads CASSRGTELAKNIQYF. The CDR3 DNA sequence: TGCGCCAGCAGCCGCGGGACAGAACTAGCCAAAAACATTCAGTACTTC.

The genes are TRBV2 and TRBJ2-5, with 10 positions matching TRBD1. Germline loops: CDR1 SNHLY, CDR2 FYNNEI. V was pared by 4 bases and J by 5 bases, with 7 bases of the junction left unmatched. The CDR3 is made up of 15 amino acids. The CDR3 DNA follows: TGTGCCAGCAGTGGGACAGGGGGTACAGGGGAGACCCAGTACTTC. Its translation: CASSGTGGTGETQYF.

The rearrangement uses TRBV29-1 and TRBJ2-3; D is perhaps TRBD2 (6 bases). The CDR3 runs 14 residues. The V gene lost 6 bases and the J gene lost 5 bases, with 18 bases spanning the gap. The germline CDR1 and CDR2 sequences are SQVTM and ANQGSEA. Here the CDR3 DNA reads TGCAGCGTCGACGGCGGGACCCGCTTAGATACGCAGTATTTT. Translated: CSVDGGTRLDTQYF.

This chain connects TRBV30 to TRBJ2-6; 7 positions agree with TRBD2. CDR3 length: 13 residues. Germline CDR1 and CDR2: GTSNPN and SVGIG (reference sequence). CDR3: CVVGGTGANVLTF. In DNA form, the CDR3 reads TGTGTTGTGGGAGGGACTGGGGCCAACGTCCTGACTTTC. The whole variable domain, filled in from reference TRBV30 and TRBJ2-6, reads SQTIHQWPATLVQPVGSPLSLECTVEGTSNPNLYWYRQAAGRGLQLLFYSVGIGQISSEVPQNLSASRPQDRQFILSSKKLLLSDSGFYLCVVGGTGANVLTFGAGSRLTVL.

This chain uses TRBV5-1 with TRBJ1-1; D gene ambiguous. CDR3 length: 13 amino acids. Germline CDR1 reads SGHRS; CDR2 reads YFSETQ. The V end lost 2 bases, the J end lost 0 bases, and 5 bases lay between the germline ends. The DNA for the CDR3 is TGCGCCAGCAGCTTTGACATGAACACTGAAGCTTTCTTT. This gives the protein CASSFDMNTEAFF. The full variable domain, its missing parts supplied by reference TRBV5-1 and TRBJ1-1, is KAGVTQTPRYLIKTRGQQVTLSCSPISGHRSVSWYQQTPGQGLQFLFEYFSETQRNKGNFPGRFSGRQFSNSRSEMNVSTLELGDSALYLCASSFDMNTEAFFGQGTRLTVV.

This clonotype was found a few times. The chain has TRBV20-1 and TRBJ1-5; no firm D call. Trimming removed 3 bases at V and 8 bases at J, with 14 bases between. The CDR3 contains 13 residues. CDR1 and CDR2 from the germline V gene are DFQATT and SNEGSKA (reference sequence). This CDR3 reads CSARVEGRKPQHF. CDR3 coding DNA: TGCAGTGCTAGGGTAGAGGGAAGGAAGCCCCAGCATTTT.

This clonotype was recorded many times. The chain recombines TRBV13 with TRBJ2-5; TRBD1 matches at 10 bases. In germline, CDR1 is PRHDT, CDR2 FYEKMQ (reference sequence). V shed 5 bases and J 4 bases; nucleotides not matched to a gene: 10. This CDR3 region has 16 residues. In DNA form, the CDR3 reads TGTGCCAGCAGCACAAGGGGGACAGGGGTGACAGAGACCCAGTACTTC. This translates into CASSTRGTGVTETQYF.

The V and J genes are TRBV20-1 and TRBJ2-4; TRBD1 is a possible D gene (6 bases). Germline-derived CDR1 and CDR2 are DFQATT and SNEGSKA (reference sequence). The germline V and J ends were trimmed by 6 bases and 5 bases, with 17 bases remaining between them. CDR3 length: 14 amino acids. The CDR3 loop reads CSARPGDIENIQYF. The CDR3 bases are TGCAGTGCCCGCCCAGGGGACATCGAAAACATTCAGTACTTC.

This chain joins TRBV7-8 and TRBJ1-6; a weak D match, TRBD1 (6 bases). Germline V gene lookup returns CDR1 SGHVS and CDR2 FQNEAQ. V was cut by 5 bases and J by 3 bases, with 11 bases left in between. The length of the CDR3 is 15 residues. The CDR3 DNA is TGTGCCAGCAGCGCTCCGGGACACTATAATTCACCCCTCCACTTT. It codes for CASSAPGHYNSPLHF.

The rearrangement uses TRBV12-3 or TRBV12-4 and TRBJ2-7; tentative D call: TRBD1 (6 bases). The CDR3 has 15 residues. The V end was cut by 3 bases, the J end by 8 bases, with 20 bases between. The CDR3 DNA reads as TGTGCCAGCAGTTTCCGGGACATAAACCCGTACAAGCAGTACTTC. It translates to CASSFRDINPYKQYF.

V is TRBV14 and J is TRBJ2-7; D unresolved. The germline gives CDR1 SGHDN, CDR2 FVKESK. The CDR3 sequence is 13 residues long. V was pared by 0 bases and J by 3 bases, with 6 bases between. CDR3 coding DNA: TGTGCCAGCAGCCAAGAGTGGGACTACGAGCAGTACTTC. It translates to CASSQEWDYEQYF. Based on the CDR3 plus reference TRBV14 and TRBJ2-7, the full variable domain is EAGVTQFPSHSVIEKGQTVTLRCDPISGHDNLYWYRRVMGKEIKFLLHFVKESKQDESGMPNNRFLAERTGGTYSTLKVQPAELEDSGVYFCASSQEWDYEQYFGPGTRLTVT.

The V call is TRBV7-9, the J call TRBJ1-1; 8 bases line up with TRBD1. Trimming at V came to 4 bases and at J to 0 bases, leaving 10 bases not matched to a gene. Germline V gene sequence: CDR1 SEHNR, CDR2 FQNEAQ (reference sequence). CDR3 length: 17 amino acids. In nucleotides, the CDR3 is TGTGCCAGCAGCTCCCCAGGGGGCGCGCCCATGAACACTGAAGCTTTCTTT. This sequence encodes CASSSPGGAPMNTEAFF.

This clonotype was seen a few times. V usage is TRBV6-4 and J usage is TRBJ1-2; TRBD1 matches at 9 bases. The germline gives CDR1 MRHNA, CDR2 SNTAGT. Losses at the gene ends were 5 bases for V and 4 bases for J; bases not matched to a gene: 5. The CDR3 runs to 14 residues. Here the CDR3 DNA reads TGTGCCAGCAGTCGGGACAGGGATGGCTATGGCTACACCTTC. Its protein is CASSRDRDGYGYTF.

This clonotype was detected many times. V and J are TRBV6-1 and TRBJ1-6; D not certain. This CDR3 spans 15 amino acids. Germline CDR1 reads MNHNS; CDR2 reads SASEGT. The V gene lost 5 bases and the J gene lost 7 bases, with 15 bases spanning the gap. The CDR3 is CASSPGRGLNSPLHF. CDR3 bases: TGTGCCAGCAGTCCCGGACGCGGACTAAATTCACCCCTCCACTTT.